This TCR beta chain was identified during a study of blood T cell repertoires in COVID-19. V was clipped by 10 bases and J by 8 bases, with 18 bases between them. The CDR3 contains 13 residues. Generated by immunoSEQ multiplex PCR, the TCRdb table keeps only in-frame clones and is missing some. The table records about 130,000 clones, more than 85% of them present only once. Sequencing input: peripheral blood. The chain uses TRBV12-3 or TRBV12-4 and TRBJ2-1; D perhaps matches TRBD2 (6 bases). The origin of this receptor is a man in his 60s with COVID-19, enrolled during active disease. The CDR3 is CATDLSSGDEQFF. Here the CDR3 DNA reads TGTGCCACGGATTTGAGTTCGGGGGATGAGCAGTTCTTC.